This T cell receptor (beta chain) was observed in a study of blood T cells in healthy people across ages. General study results and limits: Donors of long life had a larger count of naive CD4+ cells and greater diversity than aged donors.

Next came a second PCR, run for about 7 to 12 cycles, which used a sample-barcoded 5' primer along with a J-beta primer mix. The template-switch adaptor was a 5' adaptor with 12 random nucleotides. It tagged each cDNA molecule. Via MiXCR, TCRdb re-called the 5' RACE reads, giving one row per CDR3 protein. This table has a few hundred thousand distinct CDR3 sequences, approximately 52% appearing once. Germline CDR1 and CDR2: GTSNPN and SVGIG (reference sequence). CDR3 length: 13 residues. The V end lost 2 bases, the J end lost 6 bases, and 14 bases lay between the germline ends. Isolating PBMCs gave at least 6 million of these cells per sample. On this clonotype itself: Its antigen is currently unknown.

Sequenced material: blood. The sequence was collected from a man in his sixties in good health. The rearrangement links TRBV30 to TRBJ2-7; D unclear. Written as DNA, the CDR3 is TGTGCCTGGAGTAGCAGAAAAAGGAGCGAGCAGTACTTC. It is translated as CAWSSRKRSEQYF.